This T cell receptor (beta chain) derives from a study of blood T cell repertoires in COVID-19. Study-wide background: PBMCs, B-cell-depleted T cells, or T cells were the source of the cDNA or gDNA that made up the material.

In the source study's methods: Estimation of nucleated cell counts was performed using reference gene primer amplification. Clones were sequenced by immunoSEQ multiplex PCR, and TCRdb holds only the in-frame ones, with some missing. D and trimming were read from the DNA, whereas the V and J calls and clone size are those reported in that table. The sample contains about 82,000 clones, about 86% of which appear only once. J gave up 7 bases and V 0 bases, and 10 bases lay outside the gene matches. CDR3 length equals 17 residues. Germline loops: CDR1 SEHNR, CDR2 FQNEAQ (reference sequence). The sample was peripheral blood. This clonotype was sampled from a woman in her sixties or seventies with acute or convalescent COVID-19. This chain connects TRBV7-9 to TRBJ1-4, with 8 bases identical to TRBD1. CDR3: CASSLALDRGSSEKLFF. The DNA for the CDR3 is TGTGCCAGCAGCTTAGCGCTCGACAGGGGTTCGTCTGAAAAACTGTTTTTT.